This T cell receptor (beta chain) was captured by sequencing in a study of CD8 T cells in ankylosing spondylitis. Broader study findings: Within ankylosing spondylitis blood, a TCR beta motif made up of under 10 highly homologous variants appeared to be characteristic.

Between the trimmed V and J ends, which lost 7 bases and 2 bases, there was a span of 15 bases. The CDR3 is made up of 15 amino acids. Germline lookup yields CDR1 MDHEN and CDR2 SYDVKM. Concerning this clonotype: Its specificity is not known.

Each CDR3 protein is one row after TCRdb ran MiXCR on the 5' RACE reads. This table has some 700,000 distinct CDR3 sequences, 15% to 20% appearing once. The sequence was obtained from a male donor with ankylosing spondylitis. Material for sequencing was blood, either unsorted or a sorted T cell fraction (not recorded which). The chain carries TRBV28 and TRBJ1-5; maybe TRBD1 (5 bases). CDR3 region: CASILRGGGNQPQHF. CDR3 coding DNA: TGTGCCAGCATTTTGCGGGGGGGAGGCAATCAGCCCCAGCATTTT.